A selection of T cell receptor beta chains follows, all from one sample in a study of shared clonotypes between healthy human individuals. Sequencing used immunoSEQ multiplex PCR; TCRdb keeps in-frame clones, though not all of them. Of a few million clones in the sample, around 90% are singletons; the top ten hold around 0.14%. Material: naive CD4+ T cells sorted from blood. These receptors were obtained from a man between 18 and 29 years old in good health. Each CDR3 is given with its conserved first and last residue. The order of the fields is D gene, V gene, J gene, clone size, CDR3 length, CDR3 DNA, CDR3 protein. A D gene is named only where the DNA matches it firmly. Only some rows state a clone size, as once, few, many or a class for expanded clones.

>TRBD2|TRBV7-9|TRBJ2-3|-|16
TGTGCCAGCAGCTTAGGACTAGCGGGAGGACAAGATACGCAGTATTTT
CASSLGLAGGQDTQYF
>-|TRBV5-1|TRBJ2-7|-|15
TGCGCCAGCAGCTTGGAGTCAGGGGACCATTACGAGCAGTACTTC
CASSLESGDHYEQYF
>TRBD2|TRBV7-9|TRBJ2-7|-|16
TGTGCCAGCAGCCCGGGACTAGCGGGGGGGCCACACGAGCAGTACTTC
CASSPGLAGGPHEQYF
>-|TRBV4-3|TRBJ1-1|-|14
TGCGCCAGCAGCCAGCAGACAGCCTTTCCTGAAGCTTTCTTT
CASSQQTAFPEAFF
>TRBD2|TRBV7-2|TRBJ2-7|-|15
TGTGCCAGCACCCTCGGGCTAGCGGGGAACTACGAGCAGTACTTC
CASTLGLAGNYEQYF
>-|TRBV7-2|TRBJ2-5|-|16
TGTGCCAGCAGCTTAAGAAGGGACGGAAGAGGAGAGACCCAGTACTTC
CASSLRRDGRGETQYF
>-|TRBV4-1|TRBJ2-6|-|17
TGCGCCAGCAGCCAAGCAACACCGAGCTCTGGGGCCAACGTCCTGACTTTC
CASSQATPSSGANVLTF
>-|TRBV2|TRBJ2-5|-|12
TGTGCCAGCAGGGCCCTTCAAGAGACCCAGTACTTC
CASRALQETQYF
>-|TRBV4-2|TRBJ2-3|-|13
TGTGCCAGCAGCTCACCCACAGCAAATACGCAGTATTTT
CASSSPTANTQYF
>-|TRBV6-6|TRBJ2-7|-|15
TGTGCCAGCAGTTACTCGATGTCCTACTCCTACGAGCAGTACTTC
CASSYSMSYSYEQYF
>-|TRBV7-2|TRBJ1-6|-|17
TGTGCCAGCAGCTTAGGGGCCGGGGGGTCCTATAATTCACCCCTCCACTTT
CASSLGAGGSYNSPLHF
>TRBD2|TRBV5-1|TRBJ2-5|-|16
TGCGCCAGCAGCTTGGGGGGACTAGGCGGACAAGAGACCCAGTACTTC
CASSLGGLGGQETQYF
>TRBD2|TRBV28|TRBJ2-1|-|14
TGTGCCAGCCTAGTAGCGGGGGACAGAAATGAGCAGTTCTTC
CASLVAGDRNEQFF
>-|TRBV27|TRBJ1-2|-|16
TGTGCCAGCAGTTCATTATCCTCCCGGGGCTTCTATGGCTACACCTTC
CASSSLSSRGFYGYTF
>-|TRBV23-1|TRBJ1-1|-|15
TGCGCCAGCAGTCGGAGAGGGGCAGCCGAAGGGGAAGCTTTCTTT
CASSRRGAAEGEAFF
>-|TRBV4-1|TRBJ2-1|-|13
TGCGCCAGCAGCCTCGGGACACACAATGAGCAGTTCTTC
CASSLGTHNEQFF
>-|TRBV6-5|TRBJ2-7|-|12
TGTGCCAGCAGCGAGCAGGGATACGAGCAGTACTTC
CASSEQGYEQYF
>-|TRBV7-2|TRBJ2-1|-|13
TGTGCCAGCAGCGTCGGGACCTACAATGAGCAGTTCTTC
CASSVGTYNEQFF
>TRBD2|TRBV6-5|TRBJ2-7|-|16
TGTGCCAGCAGTTACCCCACTAGCGGGGCCTCCTACGAGCAGTACTTC
CASSYPTSGASYEQYF
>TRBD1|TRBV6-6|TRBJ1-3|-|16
TGTGCCAGCAGTTCCCACAGGGGCCGCTCTGGAAACACCATATATTTT
CASSSHRGRSGNTIYF
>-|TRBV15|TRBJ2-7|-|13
TGTGCCACCAGCAGAGATGGCGGTCATAAGCGGTACTTC
CATSRDGGHKRYF
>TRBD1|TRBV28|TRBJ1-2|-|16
TGTGCCAGCAGTTTAGTTTCCGGGACAGGGGGCTCTGGCTACACCTTC
CASSLVSGTGGSGYTF
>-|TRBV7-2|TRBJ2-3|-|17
TGTGCCAGCAGCCTACCAAGAGGTAGGGGGGCCACAGATACGCAGTATTTT
CASSLPRGRGATDTQYF
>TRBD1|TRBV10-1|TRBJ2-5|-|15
TGCGCCAGCAGTCTGGGACAGACCGCCCAAGAGATCCAGTACTTC
CASSLGQTAQEIQYF
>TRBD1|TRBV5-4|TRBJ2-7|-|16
TGTGCCAGCAGCTTGGGGGGCAGGGGGCTCCCCTACGAGCAGTACTTC
CASSLGGRGLPYEQYF
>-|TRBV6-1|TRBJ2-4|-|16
TGTGCCAGCAGTGAAGGGGAGGGGGCGAACCAAAACATTCAGTACTTC
CASSEGEGANQNIQYF
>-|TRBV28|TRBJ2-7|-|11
TGTGCCAGCAGTGAAGTATTCGAGCAGTACTTC
CASSEVFEQYF
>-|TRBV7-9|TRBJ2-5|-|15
TGTGCCAGCAGCTTTTACCGGGGGGCACAAGAGACCCAGTACTTC
CASSFYRGAQETQYF
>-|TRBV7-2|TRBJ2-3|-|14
TGTGCCAGCACCCAGAGGGCCCGGACAGATACGCAGTATTTT
CASTQRARTDTQYF
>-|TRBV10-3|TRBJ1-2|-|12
TGTGCCATCAGTCGGTCCTTAAATGGCTACACCTTC
CAISRSLNGYTF
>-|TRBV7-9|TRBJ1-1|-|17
TGTGCCAGCAGCCACGCTGAGGCGGAGGGGGTAAACACTGAAGCTTTCTTT
CASSHAEAEGVNTEAFF
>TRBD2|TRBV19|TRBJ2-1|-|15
TGTGCCAGTAGTATAATCGGACTAGCGGGTGTTGAGCAGTTCTTC
CASSIIGLAGVEQFF
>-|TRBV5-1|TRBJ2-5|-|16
TGCGCCAGCAGCTTCGCCGGGACTCAGGCGGGAGAGACCCAGTACTTC
CASSFAGTQAGETQYF
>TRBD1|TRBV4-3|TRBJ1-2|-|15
TGCGCCAGCAGCCACCCGGACAGGCCCCACTATGGCTACACCTTC
CASSHPDRPHYGYTF
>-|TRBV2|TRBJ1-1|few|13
TGTGCCAGCAGTGATGGAAGGAACACTGAAGCTTTCTTT
CASSDGRNTEAFF
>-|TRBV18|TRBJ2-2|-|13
TGTGCCAGCTCTCCTTCGAACACCGGGGAGCTGTTTTTT
CASSPSNTGELFF
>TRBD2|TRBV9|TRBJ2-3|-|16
TGTGCCAGCAGCCCAGATGTGGGACTAGCAGGGGATACGCAGTATTTT
CASSPDVGLAGDTQYF
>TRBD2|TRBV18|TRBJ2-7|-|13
TGTGCCAGCGCCGGGACTAGCGGGTACGAGCAGTACTTC
CASAGTSGYEQYF
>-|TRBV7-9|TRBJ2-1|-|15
TGTGCCAGCAGCTTGAGGGACTTAGCGTACAATGAGCAGTTCTTC
CASSLRDLAYNEQFF
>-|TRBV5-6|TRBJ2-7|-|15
TGTGCCAGCAGCCCATCTTCGGCTAGAACCTACGAGCAGTACTTC
CASSPSSARTYEQYF
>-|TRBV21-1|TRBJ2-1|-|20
TGTGCCAGCAGCAAGCTCCTAAGACCCGGGACTAGCGGAGGTTACAATGAGCAGTTCTTC
CASSKLLRPGTSGGYNEQFF
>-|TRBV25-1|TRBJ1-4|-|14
TGTGCCAGCAGGGAACAGGGAAGGGGTGAAAAACTGTTTTTT
CASREQGRGEKLFF
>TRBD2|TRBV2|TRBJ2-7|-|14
TGTGCCAGCAATCAACGAGGGACGGGGGGCGAGCAGTACTTC
CASNQRGTGGEQYF
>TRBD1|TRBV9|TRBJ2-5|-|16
TGTGCCAGCAGCGTAGCCGGACAGGGGGCGAGGGAGACCCAGTACTTC
CASSVAGQGARETQYF
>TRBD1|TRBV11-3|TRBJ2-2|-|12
TGTGCCAGCAGCCGACAGGGAGGGGAGCTGTTTTTT
CASSRQGGELFF